Sequencing of this T cell receptor (beta chain) was carried out in a study of blood T cells in healthy people across ages. This clonotype was detected only a few times. CDR3 length: 12 residues. Germline assignment: CDR1 SEHNR and CDR2 FQNEAQ (reference sequence). V lost 1 base and J 9 bases, leaving 8 bases between the germline ends. Together with a sample-barcoded 5' primer, a J-beta primer mix was included in a second PCR lasting roughly 6 to 12 cycles. TCRdb reprocessed the 5' RACE reads via MiXCR and lists one record per CDR3 protein. The sample has 800,000 or so distinct CDR3 sequences, 20% to 25% seen once. A further study also used this sample, focusing on T cells of mothers and their children.

The clonotype was recovered from a boy aged 5-17 years in good health. The V and J genes are TRBV7-9 and TRBJ2-3, with a weak D call TRBD2 (5 bases). The sample consisted of blood. Here the CDR3 reads CASSLVGVTQYF. For the CDR3, the DNA is TGTGCCAGCAGCTTAGTCGGGGTGACGCAGTATTTT.